The 13 T cell receptor beta chains below all came from one sample that was sequenced in a study of cytomegalovirus exposure and HLA in healthy donors. The PCR made use of 60 Vbeta and 13 Jbeta primers. Measured with immunoSEQ multiplex PCR; TCRdb has only the in-frame clones, and not every one. The sample has some 200,000 clones, approximately 85% seen once; the top ten hold roughly 1.5%. The sequenced material came from PBMCs. These receptors originate from a girl aged 10-17 years in good health and CMV-seropositive.

V gene TRBV6-6 combines with J gene TRBJ1-6, with D possibly matching TRBD1 (6 bases). The V end was cut by 8 bases, the J end by 3 bases, with 17 bases between. CDR3 length: 16 amino acids. From germline, CDR1 is MNHNY and CDR2 SVGAGI (reference sequence). CDR3 sequence: CASGDRQVNYNSPLHF. The CDR3 DNA sequence: TGTGCCAGCGGCGACAGACAGGTTAACTATAATTCACCCCTCCACTTT.

The J gene is TRBJ1-3, the V gene TRBV6-5, with 7 bases aligning to TRBD1. The junction had 5 bases not matched to a gene; V was cut back by 5 bases and J by 4 bases. CDR3 length: 14 residues. CDR1 and CDR2 from the germline V gene are MNHEY and SVGAGI. The CDR3 DNA is TGTGCCAGCAGTCGACAGGGAGGCGGAAACACCATATATTTT. Its translation is CASSRQGGGNTIYF.

V usage is TRBV5-1 and J usage is TRBJ2-5; TRBD2 matches at 8 bases. The CDR3 sequence is 16 residues long. The ends lost 2 bases at V and 1 base at J; junction bases unmatched: 7. Looked up from germline, CDR1 is SGHRS and CDR2 is YFSETQ. The CDR3 spells CASSFSHAGGQETQYF. In DNA, the CDR3 is TGCGCCAGCAGCTTCTCCCACGCGGGAGGCCAAGAGACCCAGTACTTC.

V usage is TRBV5-1 and J usage is TRBJ1-4; the match to TRBD1 covers 10 bases. The germline V gene has CDR1 SGHRS and CDR2 YFSETQ. V gave up 7 bases and J gave up 8 bases; unmatched junction bases: 14. This CDR3 is 16 amino acids long. Written as DNA, the CDR3 is TGCGCCAGCGCAAAGCCAGACGGGACAGGGGTAGAAAAACTGTTTTTT. Residues: CASAKPDGTGVEKLFF. Full variable domain (missing parts from reference TRBV5-1 and TRBJ1-4): KAGVTQTPRYLIKTRGQQVTLSCSPISGHRSVSWYQQTPGQGLQFLFEYFSETQRNKGNFPGRFSGRQFSNSRSEMNVSTLELGDSALYLCASAKPDGTGVEKLFFGSGTQLSVL.

The J gene is TRBJ1-5, the V gene TRBV5-1; tentatively, D is TRBD1 (5 bases). From germline, CDR1 is SGHRS and CDR2 YFSETQ. The CDR3 is 18 residues long. Trimming removed 3 bases at V and 0 bases at J, with 19 bases between. The CDR3 coding sequence is TGCGCCAGCAGCTCGGAACCTCAGGGTACGTATAGCAATCAGCCCCAGCATTTT. It specifies CASSSEPQGTYSNQPQHF.

This chain joins TRBV30 and TRBJ1-3; TRBD1 matches 7 bases. CDR1 is GTSNPN and CDR2 is SVGIG in the germline V gene (reference sequence). J lost 4 bases, V lost 4 bases, and 4 bases had no gene match. The CDR3 runs 13 residues. CDR3 amino acids: CAWTRGPGNTIYF. CDR3 bases: TGTGCCTGGACGAGGGGGCCGGGAAACACCATATATTTT.

The chain has TRBV11-2 and TRBJ2-2; TRBD2 matches at 7 bases. The germline CDR1 and CDR2 sequences are SGHAT and FQNNGV. J lost 4 bases, V lost 3 bases, and 8 bases had no gene match. The CDR3 length is 16 residues. The CDR3 sequence: CASSLFTREGTGELFF. CDR3 DNA: TGTGCCAGCAGCTTGTTTACCAGGGAGGGCACCGGGGAGCTGTTTTTT.

The chain uses TRBV7-2 and TRBJ2-5; no definite D call. CDR1 and CDR2 from the germline V gene are SGHTA and FQGNSA. V was cut by 8 bases and J by 1 base, with 11 bases left in between. The CDR3 loop spans 13 amino acids. The CDR3 sequence is CASLSHSQETQYF. The CDR3 DNA sequence: TGTGCCAGCTTAAGCCACAGCCAAGAGACCCAGTACTTC.

J is TRBJ1-6 and V is TRBV4-2; D is possibly TRBD1 (6 bases). V shed 1 base and J shed 0 bases, with 13 bases lying between them. The V gene's germline CDR1 is LGHNA and CDR2 YNFKEQ. The CDR3 covers 18 residues. The CDR3 DNA reads as TGTGCCAGCAGCCAAGTTGTACAGGGAAGCTCCTATAATTCACCCCTCCACTTT. Translated: CASSQVVQGSSYNSPLHF.

The chain is built from TRBV27 and TRBJ2-1; TRBD2 is a possible D gene (6 bases). There are 14 residues in the CDR3. CDR1 is MNHEY and CDR2 is SMNVEV in the germline V gene (reference sequence). V was shortened by 5 bases and J by 9 bases, with 17 bases between the two germline ends. CDR3 in amino acids: CASSPRLGPGEQFF. Written as DNA, the CDR3 is TGTGCCAGCAGTCCAAGACTAGGTCCTGGTGAGCAGTTCTTC.

J is TRBJ1-6 and V is TRBV19; 8 nucleotides agree with TRBD1. Trimming at V came to 6 bases and at J to 9 bases, leaving 10 bases not matched to a gene. This CDR3 region has 15 residues. The germline V gene encodes CDR1 LNHDA and CDR2 SQIVND (reference sequence). CDR3 DNA sequence: TGTGCCAGTAGCCAGATTGGACAGGGAGGTTCACCCCTCCACTTT. Encoded protein: CASSQIGQGGSPLHF.

The chain employs TRBV7-6 and TRBJ2-7, with D maybe TRBD1 (6 bases). This CDR3 is 16 amino acids long. V gave up 5 bases and J gave up 1 base, with 18 bases separating them. Germline lookup yields CDR1 SGHVS and CDR2 FNYEAQ. CDR3 residues: CASSTTGSAASYEQYF. The CDR3 DNA sequence: TGTGCCAGCAGCACAACAGGGTCGGCGGCGTCCTACGAGCAGTACTTC. The full variable domain, with the rest looked up from reference TRBV7-6 and TRBJ2-7, is GAGVSQSPRYKVTKRGQDVALRCDPISGHVSLYWYRQALGQGPEFLTYFNYEAQQDKSGLPNDRFSAERPEGSISTLTIQRTEQRDSAMYRCASSTTGSAASYEQYFGPGTRLTVT.

The chain employs TRBV9 and TRBJ2-1; TRBD1 matches 9 bases. This CDR3 is built from 14 residues. CDR1 is SGDLS and CDR2 is YYNGEE in the germline V gene. V shed 2 bases and J 5 bases; nucleotides not matched to a gene: 2. This CDR3 reads CASSVDRGHNEQFF. CDR3 nucleotide sequence: TGTGCCAGCAGCGTGGACAGGGGACACAATGAGCAGTTCTTC.